This entry concerns a single T cell receptor beta chain. Its antigen is currently unknown. This specimen comes from a study of T cell responses to AZD1222 COVID-19 vaccine. Notes on the study in general: When two AZD1222 doses had been given, Spike-specific TCR breadth and depth rose. Along spike, vaccine-associated CD4 TCRs were found throughout, with dominance at 160-218 and 743-854. Clonal diversity was possibly underestimated; the donors were predominantly white British and more often female.

Repertoires were generated with immunoSEQ multiplex PCR, while TCRdb's copy carries only in-frame clones and drops some. The table lists about 55,000 clones, more than 70% of them singletons. This CDR3 has 13 residues. V shed 3 bases and J shed 3 bases, with 8 bases lying between them. CDR1 SNHLY and CDR2 FYNNEI come from the germline V gene. The chain employs TRBV2 and TRBJ1-1, with D perhaps TRBD1 (5 bases). The sequences come from peripheral blood, collected on day 0 of AZD1222 vaccination. This receptor was identified in an adult in good health. The CDR3 region is CASSDREDTEAFF. The DNA for the CDR3 is TGTGCCAGCAGTGACAGGGAGGACACTGAAGCTTTCTTT.